A selection of T cell receptor beta chains follows, all from one sample in a study of OX40 agonist ivuxolimab in advanced cancers. Sequenced by immunoSEQ multiplex PCR; TCRdb stores in-frame clones only, minus some. The top ten hold approximately 0.15% of the sample, which has some 96,000 clones, about 91% seen once. This material consisted of CD4+ or CD8+ T cells sorted from blood, taken in a trial of the OX40 agonist ivuxolimab. These receptors were taken from an adult with an advanced solid tumor such as melanoma, head and neck, liver or kidney cancer. CDR3s include the opening cysteine and the closing phenylalanine or tryptophan. Each record gives: V gene, D gene, J gene, clone size, CDR3 protein, CDR3 DNA. The D gene is left open where the match is weak. The listing skips clone size in some rows; elsewhere it reads once, few, many or a size class.

>TRBV28|-|TRBJ1-4|-
CASSPQMRSNEKLFF
TGTGCCAGCAGTCCCCAGATGAGATCTAATGAAAAACTGTTTTTT
>TRBV7-9|TRBD2|TRBJ2-3|-
CASSPRRTSGGTDTQYF
TGTGCCAGCAGCCCTAGACGTACTAGCGGGGGCACAGATACGCAGTATTTT
>TRBV5-1|TRBD2|TRBJ2-3|once
CASSPPGLAGGDTQYF
TGCGCCAGCAGCCCCCCGGGACTAGCGGGAGGAGATACGCAGTATTTT
>TRBV20-1|-|TRBJ1-4|-
CSARDEKLFF
TGCAGTGCTAGGGATGAAAAACTGTTTTTT
>TRBV4-2|-|TRBJ1-1|-
CASSQGGTPLEAFF
TGTGCCAGCAGCCAAGGAGGGACCCCCCTTGAAGCTTTCTTT
>TRBV10-2|-|TRBJ1-3|-
CASKRGAVSGNTIYF
TGCGCCAGCAAGAGAGGGGCCGTCTCTGGAAACACCATATATTTT
>TRBV28|-|TRBJ1-3|-
CASSSGGGNTIYF
TGTGCCAGCAGTTCTGGGGGCGGAAACACCATATATTTT
>TRBV5-1|-|TRBJ2-7|-
CASSLGSIYEQYF
TGCGCCAGCAGCTTGGGTTCGATCTACGAGCAGTACTTC
>TRBV2|-|TRBJ1-4|-
CASSEFSGEKLFF
TGTGCCAGCAGTGAATTCTCGGGTGAAAAACTGTTTTTT
>TRBV10-1|-|TRBJ1-1|once
CASSETGNTEAFF
TGCGCCAGCAGTGAGACAGGGAACACTGAAGCTTTCTTT
>TRBV30|TRBD1|TRBJ1-1|-
CAWRGQVGAFF
TGTGCCTGGAGGGGACAGGTGGGGGCTTTCTTT
>TRBV27|TRBD2|TRBJ2-1|-
CASSLRLAASYNEQFF
TGTGCCAGCAGCCTCCGACTAGCGGCTTCCTACAATGAGCAGTTCTTC
>TRBV19|TRBD1|TRBJ2-2|-
CASRPTGVWGTGELFF
TGTGCCAGTAGACCGACAGGGGTATGGGGCACCGGGGAGCTGTTTTTT
>TRBV19|-|TRBJ2-3|once
CASSISGPRGTQYF
TGTGCCAGTAGTATTAGTGGCCCTCGGGGTACGCAGTATTTT
>TRBV5-1|-|TRBJ1-4|-
CASSFFPNVKNGEKLFF
TGCGCCAGCAGCTTCTTCCCGAACGTGAAAAACGGTGAAAAACTGTTTTTT
>TRBV27|TRBD1|TRBJ1-5|-
CASSLTGGRLNQPQHF
TGTGCCAGCAGCTTAACAGGGGGTAGGTTGAATCAGCCCCAGCATTTT
>TRBV15|TRBD2|TRBJ2-3|-
CATSRQDPHGTREADTQYF
TGTGCCACCAGCAGACAGGACCCTCACGGGACTAGAGAGGCAGATACGCAGTATTTT
>TRBV5-4|-|TRBJ2-2|once
CASSVEGGFRAGELFF
TGTGCCAGCAGCGTAGAAGGGGGGTTCCGGGCCGGGGAGCTGTTTTTT
>TRBV5-1|TRBD2|TRBJ2-2|-
CASSLISGRAGTGELFF
TGCGCCAGCAGCCTGATATCCGGGAGGGCGGGGACCGGGGAGCTGTTTTTT
>TRBV19|-|TRBJ2-7|-
CASSRGRGIYEQYF
TGTGCCAGTAGTAGGGGCAGGGGCATCTACGAGCAGTACTTC
>TRBV5-6|-|TRBJ1-1|-
CASSLSQGRVVGTEAFF
TGTGCCAGCAGCTTGTCTCAGGGGAGGGTCGTGGGTACTGAAGCTTTCTTT
>TRBV5-1|-|TRBJ1-4|once
CASSLGTTTNEKLFF
TGCGCCAGCAGCTTGGGGACAACAACTAATGAAAAACTGTTTTTT
>TRBV5-4|-|TRBJ1-5|-
CASSADGRGNQPQHF
TGTGCCAGCAGCGCTGACGGGAGGGGGAATCAGCCCCAGCATTTT
>TRBV2|-|TRBJ2-4|once
CASIASRGNIQYF
TGTGCCAGCATCGCTTCACGTGGGAACATTCAGTACTTC
>TRBV6-1|-|TRBJ2-2|-
CASRTDTDTGELFF
TGTGCCAGCAGAACCGACACCGACACCGGGGAGCTGTTTTTT
>TRBV5-1|TRBD1|TRBJ2-4|-
CASSLVPPGQGDLQYF
TGCGCCAGCAGCTTGGTTCCCCCGGGACAGGGTGATCTTCAGTACTTC